The sequence of this T cell receptor (beta chain) was determined in a study of T cell repertoires in cytomegalovirus infection. Study-wide background: It can be stated that public TCR beta signatures indicated CMV infection as well as a matching HLA type.

Many counts were recorded for this clonotype. What it binds is not known. MiXCR, run by TCRdb on the reads, gives a single entry per CDR3 protein. The sample lists about 230,000 distinct CDR3 sequences, approximately 24% occurring once. Points from the study as a whole: Summed frequency of shared TCR beta families picked out CMV carriers who also had the relevant HLA.

Per the germline V gene, CDR1 is SGHVS and CDR2 is FNYEAQ. The length of the CDR3 is 18 residues. V lost 5 bases, J lost 3 bases, and 17 bases stayed unmatched. The chain recombines TRBV7-6 with TRBJ2-7, with 9 bases lining up with TRBD1. Sample: CD8+ T cells from PBMCs. The source is a human donor in good health (CMV status not recorded). Some clones in this sample may be carry-over from other donors' samples. The CDR3 region is CASSPGQGLGIIGYEQYF. Here the CDR3 DNA reads TGTGCCAGCAGCCCCGGACAGGGGCTAGGAATAATAGGCTACGAGCAGTACTTC. Complete variable domain (other parts from reference TRBV7-6 and TRBJ2-7): GAGVSQSPRYKVTKRGQDVALRCDPISGHVSLYWYRQALGQGPEFLTYFNYEAQQDKSGLPNDRFSAERPEGSISTLTIQRTEQRDSAMYRCASSPGQGLGIIGYEQYFGPGTRLTVT.